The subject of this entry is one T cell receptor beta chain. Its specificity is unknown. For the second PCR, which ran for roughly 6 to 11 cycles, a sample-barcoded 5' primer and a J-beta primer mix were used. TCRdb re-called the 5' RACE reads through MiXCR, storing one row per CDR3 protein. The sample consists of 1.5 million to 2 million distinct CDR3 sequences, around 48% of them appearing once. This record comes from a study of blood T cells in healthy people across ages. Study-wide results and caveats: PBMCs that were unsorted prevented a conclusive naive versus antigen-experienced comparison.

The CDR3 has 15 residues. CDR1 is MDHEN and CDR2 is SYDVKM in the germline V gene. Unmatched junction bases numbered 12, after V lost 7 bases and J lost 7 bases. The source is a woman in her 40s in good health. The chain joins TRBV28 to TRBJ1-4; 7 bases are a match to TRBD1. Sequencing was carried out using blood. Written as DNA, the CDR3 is TGTGCCAGCAATCCAAGGGGGCAGGACTTTGAAAAACTGTTTTTT. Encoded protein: CASNPRGQDFEKLFF.